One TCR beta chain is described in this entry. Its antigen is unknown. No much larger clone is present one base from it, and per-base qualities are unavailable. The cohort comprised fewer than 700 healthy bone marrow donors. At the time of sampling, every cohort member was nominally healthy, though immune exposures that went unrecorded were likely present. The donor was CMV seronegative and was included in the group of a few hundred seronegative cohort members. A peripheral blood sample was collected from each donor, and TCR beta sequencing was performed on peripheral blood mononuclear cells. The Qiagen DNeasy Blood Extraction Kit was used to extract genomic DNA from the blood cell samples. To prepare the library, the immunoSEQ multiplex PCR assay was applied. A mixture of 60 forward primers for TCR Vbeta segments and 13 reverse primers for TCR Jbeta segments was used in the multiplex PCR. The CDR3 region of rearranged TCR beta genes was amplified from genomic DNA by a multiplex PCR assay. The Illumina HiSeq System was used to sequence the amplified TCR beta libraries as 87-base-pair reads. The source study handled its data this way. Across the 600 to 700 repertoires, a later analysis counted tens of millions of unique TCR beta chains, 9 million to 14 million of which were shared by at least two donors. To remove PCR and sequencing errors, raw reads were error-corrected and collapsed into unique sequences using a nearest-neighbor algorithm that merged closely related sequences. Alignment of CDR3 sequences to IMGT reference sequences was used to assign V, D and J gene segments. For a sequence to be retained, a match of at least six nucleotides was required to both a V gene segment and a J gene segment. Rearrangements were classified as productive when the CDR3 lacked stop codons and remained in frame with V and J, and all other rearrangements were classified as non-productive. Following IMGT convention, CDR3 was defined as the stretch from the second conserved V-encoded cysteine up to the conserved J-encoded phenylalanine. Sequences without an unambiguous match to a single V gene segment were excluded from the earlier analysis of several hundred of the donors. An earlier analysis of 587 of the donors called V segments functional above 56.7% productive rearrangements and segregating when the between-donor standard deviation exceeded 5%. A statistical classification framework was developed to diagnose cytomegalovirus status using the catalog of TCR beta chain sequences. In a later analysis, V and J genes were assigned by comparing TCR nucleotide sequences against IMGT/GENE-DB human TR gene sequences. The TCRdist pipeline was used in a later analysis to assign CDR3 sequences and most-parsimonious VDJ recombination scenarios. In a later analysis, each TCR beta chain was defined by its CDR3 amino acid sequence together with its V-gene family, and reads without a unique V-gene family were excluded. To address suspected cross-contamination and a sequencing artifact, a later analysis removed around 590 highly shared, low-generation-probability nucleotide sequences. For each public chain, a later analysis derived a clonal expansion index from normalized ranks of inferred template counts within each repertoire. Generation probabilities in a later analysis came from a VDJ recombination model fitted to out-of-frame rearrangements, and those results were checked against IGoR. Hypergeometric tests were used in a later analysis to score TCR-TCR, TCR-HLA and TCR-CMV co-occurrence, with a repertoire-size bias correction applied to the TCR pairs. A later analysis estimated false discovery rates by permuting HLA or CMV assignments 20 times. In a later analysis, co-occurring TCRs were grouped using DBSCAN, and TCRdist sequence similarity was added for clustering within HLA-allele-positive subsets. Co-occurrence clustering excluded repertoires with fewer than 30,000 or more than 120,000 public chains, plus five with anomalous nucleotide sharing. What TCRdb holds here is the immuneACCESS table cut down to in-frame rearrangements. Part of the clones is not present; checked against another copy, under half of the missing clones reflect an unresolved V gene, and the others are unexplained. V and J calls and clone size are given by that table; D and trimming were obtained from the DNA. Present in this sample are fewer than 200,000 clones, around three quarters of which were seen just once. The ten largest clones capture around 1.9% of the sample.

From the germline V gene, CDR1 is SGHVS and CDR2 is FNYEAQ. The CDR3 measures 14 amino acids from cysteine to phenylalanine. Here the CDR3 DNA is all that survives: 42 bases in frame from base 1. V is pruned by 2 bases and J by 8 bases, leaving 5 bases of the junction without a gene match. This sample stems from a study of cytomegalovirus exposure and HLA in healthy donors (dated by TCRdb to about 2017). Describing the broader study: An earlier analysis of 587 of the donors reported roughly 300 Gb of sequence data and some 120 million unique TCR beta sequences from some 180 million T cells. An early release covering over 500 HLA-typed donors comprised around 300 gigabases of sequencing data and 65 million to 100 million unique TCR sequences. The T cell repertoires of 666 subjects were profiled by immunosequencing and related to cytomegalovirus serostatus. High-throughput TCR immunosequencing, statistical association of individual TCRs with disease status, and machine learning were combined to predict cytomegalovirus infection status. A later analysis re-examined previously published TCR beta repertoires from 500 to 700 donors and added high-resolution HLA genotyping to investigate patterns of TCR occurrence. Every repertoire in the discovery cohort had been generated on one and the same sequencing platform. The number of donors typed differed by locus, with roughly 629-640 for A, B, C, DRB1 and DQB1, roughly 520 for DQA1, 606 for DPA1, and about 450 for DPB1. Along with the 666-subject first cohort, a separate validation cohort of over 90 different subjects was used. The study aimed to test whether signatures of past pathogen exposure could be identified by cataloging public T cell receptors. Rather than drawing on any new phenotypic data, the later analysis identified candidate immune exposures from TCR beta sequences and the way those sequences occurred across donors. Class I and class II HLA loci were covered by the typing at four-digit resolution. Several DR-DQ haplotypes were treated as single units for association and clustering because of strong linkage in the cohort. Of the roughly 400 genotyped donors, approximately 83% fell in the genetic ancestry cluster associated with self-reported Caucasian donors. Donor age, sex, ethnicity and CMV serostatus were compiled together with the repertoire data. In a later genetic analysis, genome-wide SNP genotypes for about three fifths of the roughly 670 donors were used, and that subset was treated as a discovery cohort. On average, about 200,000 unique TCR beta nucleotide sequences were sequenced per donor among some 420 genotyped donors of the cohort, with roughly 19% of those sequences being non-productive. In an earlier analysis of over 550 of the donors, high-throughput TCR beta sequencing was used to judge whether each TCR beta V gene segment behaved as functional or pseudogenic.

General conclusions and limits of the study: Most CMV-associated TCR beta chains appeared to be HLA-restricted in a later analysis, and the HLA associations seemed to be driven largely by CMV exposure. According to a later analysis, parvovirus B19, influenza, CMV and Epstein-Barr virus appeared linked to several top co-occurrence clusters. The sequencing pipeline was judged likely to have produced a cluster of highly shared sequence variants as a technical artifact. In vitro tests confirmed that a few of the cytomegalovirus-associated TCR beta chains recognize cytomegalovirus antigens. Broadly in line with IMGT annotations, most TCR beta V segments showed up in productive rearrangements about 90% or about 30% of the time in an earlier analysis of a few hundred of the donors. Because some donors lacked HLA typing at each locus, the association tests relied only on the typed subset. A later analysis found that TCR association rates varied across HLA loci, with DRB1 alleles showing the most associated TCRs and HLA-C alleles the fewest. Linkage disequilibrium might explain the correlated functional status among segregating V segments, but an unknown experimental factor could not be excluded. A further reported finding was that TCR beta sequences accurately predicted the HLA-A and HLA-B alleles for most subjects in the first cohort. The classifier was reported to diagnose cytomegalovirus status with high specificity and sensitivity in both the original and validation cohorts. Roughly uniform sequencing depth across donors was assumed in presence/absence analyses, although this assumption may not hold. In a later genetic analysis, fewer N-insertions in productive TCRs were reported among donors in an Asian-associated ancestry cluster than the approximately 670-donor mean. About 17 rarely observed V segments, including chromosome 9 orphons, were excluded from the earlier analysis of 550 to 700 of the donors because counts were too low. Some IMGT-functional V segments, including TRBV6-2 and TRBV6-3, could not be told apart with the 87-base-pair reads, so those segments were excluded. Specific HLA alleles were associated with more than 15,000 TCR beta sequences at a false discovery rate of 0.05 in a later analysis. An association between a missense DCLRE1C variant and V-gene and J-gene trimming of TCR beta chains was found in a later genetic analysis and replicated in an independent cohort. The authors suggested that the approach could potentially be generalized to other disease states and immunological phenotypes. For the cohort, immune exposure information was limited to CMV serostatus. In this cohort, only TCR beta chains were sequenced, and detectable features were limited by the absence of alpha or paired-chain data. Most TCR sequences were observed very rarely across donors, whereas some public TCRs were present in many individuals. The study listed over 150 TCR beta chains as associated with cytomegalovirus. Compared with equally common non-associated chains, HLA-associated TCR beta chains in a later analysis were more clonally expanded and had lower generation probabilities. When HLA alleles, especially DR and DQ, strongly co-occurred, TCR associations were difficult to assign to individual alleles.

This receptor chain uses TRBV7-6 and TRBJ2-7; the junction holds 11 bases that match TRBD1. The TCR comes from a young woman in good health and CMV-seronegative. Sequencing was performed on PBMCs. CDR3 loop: CASSLSGQGAKQYF. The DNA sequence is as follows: TGTGCCAGCAGCTTATCCGGACAGGGGGCTAAGCAGTACTTC.